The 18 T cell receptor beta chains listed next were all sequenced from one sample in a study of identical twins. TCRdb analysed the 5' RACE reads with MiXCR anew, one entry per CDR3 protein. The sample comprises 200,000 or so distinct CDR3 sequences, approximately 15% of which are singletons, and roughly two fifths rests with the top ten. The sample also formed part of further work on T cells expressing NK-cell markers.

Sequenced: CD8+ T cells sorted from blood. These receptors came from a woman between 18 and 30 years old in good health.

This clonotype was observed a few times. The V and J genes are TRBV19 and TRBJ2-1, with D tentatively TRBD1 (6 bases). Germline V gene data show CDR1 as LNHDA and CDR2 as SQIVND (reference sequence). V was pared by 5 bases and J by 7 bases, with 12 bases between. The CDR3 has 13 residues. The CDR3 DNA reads TGTGCCAGTAGTTTGTCACAGGGTAATGAGCAGTTCTTC. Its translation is CASSLSQGNEQFF.

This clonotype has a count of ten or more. CDR3 DNA: TGTGCCAGCGGAGGACTGACACAAGAGACCCAGTACTTC. Its translation is CASGGLTQETQYF. The V gene is TRBV12-3 or TRBV12-4, the J gene TRBJ2-5, with a weak D call TRBD2 (5 bases). The CDR3 consists of 13 residues. With 8 bases removed from V and 2 bases from J, the gap between germline ends came to 12 bases.

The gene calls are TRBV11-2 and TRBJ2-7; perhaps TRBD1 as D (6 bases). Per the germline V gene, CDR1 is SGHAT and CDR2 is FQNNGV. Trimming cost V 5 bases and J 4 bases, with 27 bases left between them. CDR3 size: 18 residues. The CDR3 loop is CASSPWSASTGLKYEQYF. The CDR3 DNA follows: TGTGCCAGCAGCCCGTGGTCGGCGTCAACAGGGCTCAAATACGAGCAGTACTTC. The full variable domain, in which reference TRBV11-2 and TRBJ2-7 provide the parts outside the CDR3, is EAGVAQSPRYKIIEKRQSVAFWCNPISGHATLYWYQQILGQGPKLLIQFQNNGVVDDSQLPKDRFSAERLKGVDSTLKIQPAKLEDSAVYLCASSPWSASTGLKYEQYFGPGTRLTVT.

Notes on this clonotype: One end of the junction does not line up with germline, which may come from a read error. CDR3 sequence (DNA): TGTGCCAGCAGTTTGCGCTGGGACGCCGTCTTT. It is translated as CASSLRWDAVF. The V call is TRBV12-3 or TRBV12-4, the J call TRBJ1-1; perhaps TRBD1 as D (5 bases). The CDR3 length is 11 residues.

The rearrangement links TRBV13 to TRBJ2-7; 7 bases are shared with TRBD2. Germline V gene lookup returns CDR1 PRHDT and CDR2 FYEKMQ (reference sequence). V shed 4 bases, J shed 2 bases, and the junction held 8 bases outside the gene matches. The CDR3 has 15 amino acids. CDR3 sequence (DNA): TGTGCCAGCAGCTCCGCCGGGAGGAATGCCTACGAGCAGTACTTC. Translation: CASSSAGRNAYEQYF.

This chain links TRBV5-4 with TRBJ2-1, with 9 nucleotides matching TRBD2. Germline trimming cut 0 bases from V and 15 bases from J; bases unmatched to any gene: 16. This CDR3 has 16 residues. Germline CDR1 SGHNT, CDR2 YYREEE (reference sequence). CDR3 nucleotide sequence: TGTGCCAGCAGCTTGGCCCTAGCGGGGTCCCCTCCTAGGCTGTTCTTC. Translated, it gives CASSLALAGSPPRLFF.

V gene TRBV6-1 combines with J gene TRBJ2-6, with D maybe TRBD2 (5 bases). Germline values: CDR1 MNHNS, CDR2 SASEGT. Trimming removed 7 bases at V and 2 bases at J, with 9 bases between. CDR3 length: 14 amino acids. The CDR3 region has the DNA TGTGCCAGCACCGAGGGAACTGGGGCCAACGTCCTGACTTTC. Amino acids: CASTEGTGANVLTF.

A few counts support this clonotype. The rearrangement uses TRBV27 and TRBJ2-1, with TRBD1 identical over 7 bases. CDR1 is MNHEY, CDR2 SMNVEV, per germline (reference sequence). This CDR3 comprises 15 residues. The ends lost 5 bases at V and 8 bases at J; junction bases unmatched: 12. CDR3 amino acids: CASSLLQGIGYEQFF. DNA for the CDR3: TGTGCCAGCAGTCTCCTACAGGGGATAGGCTATGAGCAGTTCTTC.

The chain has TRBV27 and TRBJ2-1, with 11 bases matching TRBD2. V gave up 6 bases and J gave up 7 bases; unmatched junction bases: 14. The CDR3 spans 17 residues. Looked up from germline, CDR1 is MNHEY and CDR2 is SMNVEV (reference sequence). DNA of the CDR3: TGTGCCAGCAGCCTAATCCTAGCGGGGGGCTCTTTGAATGAGCAGTTCTTC. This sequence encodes CASSLILAGGSLNEQFF.

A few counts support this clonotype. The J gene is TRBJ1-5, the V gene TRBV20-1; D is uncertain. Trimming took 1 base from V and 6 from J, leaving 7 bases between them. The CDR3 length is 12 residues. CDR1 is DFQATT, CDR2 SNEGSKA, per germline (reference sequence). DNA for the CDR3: TGCAGTGCTAGAGGTTTGGGTCAGCCCCAGCATTTT. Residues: CSARGLGQPQHF.

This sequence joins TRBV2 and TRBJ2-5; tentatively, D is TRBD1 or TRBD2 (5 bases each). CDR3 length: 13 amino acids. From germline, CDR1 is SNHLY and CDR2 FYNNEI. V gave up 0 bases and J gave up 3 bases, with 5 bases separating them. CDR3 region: CASSEAGEETQYF. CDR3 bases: TGTGCCAGCAGTGAAGCGGGGGAAGAGACCCAGTACTTC.

DNA for the CDR3: TGTGCCAGCAGCGGACGACTAGCGGGGGTCTCCTACGAGCAGTACTTC. The encoded protein is CASSGRLAGVSYEQYF. The chain carries TRBV13 and TRBJ2-7; 12 nucleotides align to TRBD2. Germline V lookup: CDR1 PRHDT, CDR2 FYEKMQ (reference sequence). There are 16 residues in the CDR3. The V and J ends lost 5 bases and 0 bases, in that order; junction bases with no gene match: 5.

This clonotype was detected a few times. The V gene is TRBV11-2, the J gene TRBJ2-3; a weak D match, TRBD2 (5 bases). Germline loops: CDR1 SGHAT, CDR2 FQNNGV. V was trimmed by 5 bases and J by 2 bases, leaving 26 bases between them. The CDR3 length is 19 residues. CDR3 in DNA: TGTGCCAGCAGCCTCTGGGCAACTGACTATCCAGGTCCCACAGATACGCAGTATTTT. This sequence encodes CASSLWATDYPGPTDTQYF.

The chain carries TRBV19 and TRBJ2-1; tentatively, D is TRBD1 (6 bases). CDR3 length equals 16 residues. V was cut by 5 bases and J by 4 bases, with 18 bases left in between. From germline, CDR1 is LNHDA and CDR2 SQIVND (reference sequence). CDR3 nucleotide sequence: TGTGCCAGTAGTTCTGCAGGGGTCACCTTATACAATGAGCAGTTCTTC. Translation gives CASSSAGVTLYNEQFF.

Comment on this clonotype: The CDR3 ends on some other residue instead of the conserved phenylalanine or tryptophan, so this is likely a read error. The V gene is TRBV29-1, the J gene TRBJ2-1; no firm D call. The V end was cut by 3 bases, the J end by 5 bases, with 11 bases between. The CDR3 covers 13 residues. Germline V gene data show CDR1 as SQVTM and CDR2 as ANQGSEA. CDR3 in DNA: TGCAGCGTTGACCCCGGAAGGAACAATGAGCAGTTCCTC. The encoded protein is CSVDPGRNNEQFL.

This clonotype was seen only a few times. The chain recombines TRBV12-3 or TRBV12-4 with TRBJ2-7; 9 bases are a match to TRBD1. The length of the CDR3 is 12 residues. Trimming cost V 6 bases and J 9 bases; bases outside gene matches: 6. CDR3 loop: CASSRDREGQYF. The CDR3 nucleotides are TGTGCCAGCAGCCGGGACAGGGAAGGGCAGTACTTC.

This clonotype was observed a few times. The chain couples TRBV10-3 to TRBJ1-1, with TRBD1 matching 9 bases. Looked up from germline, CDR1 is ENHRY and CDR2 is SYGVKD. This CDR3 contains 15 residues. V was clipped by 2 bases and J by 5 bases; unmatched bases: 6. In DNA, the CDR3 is TGTGCCATCAGTGAGACCGGACAGGGGAAGACTGAAGCTTTCTTT. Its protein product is CAISETGQGKTEAFF.

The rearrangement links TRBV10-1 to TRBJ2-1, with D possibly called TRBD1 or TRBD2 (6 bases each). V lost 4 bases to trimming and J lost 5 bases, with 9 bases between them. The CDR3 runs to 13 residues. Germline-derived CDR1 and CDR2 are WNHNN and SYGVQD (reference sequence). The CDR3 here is CASSVGGNNEQFF. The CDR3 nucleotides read TGCGCCAGCAGTGTCGGGGGCAACAATGAGCAGTTCTTC.